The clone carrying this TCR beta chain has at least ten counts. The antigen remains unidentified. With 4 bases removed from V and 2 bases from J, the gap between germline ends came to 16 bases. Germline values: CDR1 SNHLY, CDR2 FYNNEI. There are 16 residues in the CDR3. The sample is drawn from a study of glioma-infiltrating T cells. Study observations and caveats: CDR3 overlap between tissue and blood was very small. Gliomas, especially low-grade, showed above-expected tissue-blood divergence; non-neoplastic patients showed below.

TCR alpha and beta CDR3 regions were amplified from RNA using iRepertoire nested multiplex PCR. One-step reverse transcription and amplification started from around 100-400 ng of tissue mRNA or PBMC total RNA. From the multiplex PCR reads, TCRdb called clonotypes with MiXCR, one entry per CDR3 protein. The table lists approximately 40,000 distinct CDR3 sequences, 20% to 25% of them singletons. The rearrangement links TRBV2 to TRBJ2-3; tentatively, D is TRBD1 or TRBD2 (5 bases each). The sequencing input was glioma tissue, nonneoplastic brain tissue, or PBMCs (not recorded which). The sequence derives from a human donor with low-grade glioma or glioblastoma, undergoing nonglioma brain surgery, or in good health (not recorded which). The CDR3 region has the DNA TGTGCCAGCAGTGGAGAGGGGCCATATGACACAGATACGCAGTATTTT. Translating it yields CASSGEGPYDTDTQYF.